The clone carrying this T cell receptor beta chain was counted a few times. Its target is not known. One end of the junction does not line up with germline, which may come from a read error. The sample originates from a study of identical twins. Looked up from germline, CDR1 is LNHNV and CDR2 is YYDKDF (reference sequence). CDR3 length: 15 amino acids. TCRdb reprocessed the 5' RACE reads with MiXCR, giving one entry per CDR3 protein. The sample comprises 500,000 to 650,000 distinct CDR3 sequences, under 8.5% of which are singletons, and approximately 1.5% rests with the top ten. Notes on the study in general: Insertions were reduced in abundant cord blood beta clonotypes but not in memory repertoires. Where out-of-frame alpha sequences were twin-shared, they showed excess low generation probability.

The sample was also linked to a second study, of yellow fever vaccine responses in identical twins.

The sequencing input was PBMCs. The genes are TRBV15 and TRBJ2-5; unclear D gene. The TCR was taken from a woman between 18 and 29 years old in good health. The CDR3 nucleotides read TGTGCCACCAGCAGAGAACAGCCAAACCAAGGGACCCAGTACTTC. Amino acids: CATSREQPNQGTQYF.